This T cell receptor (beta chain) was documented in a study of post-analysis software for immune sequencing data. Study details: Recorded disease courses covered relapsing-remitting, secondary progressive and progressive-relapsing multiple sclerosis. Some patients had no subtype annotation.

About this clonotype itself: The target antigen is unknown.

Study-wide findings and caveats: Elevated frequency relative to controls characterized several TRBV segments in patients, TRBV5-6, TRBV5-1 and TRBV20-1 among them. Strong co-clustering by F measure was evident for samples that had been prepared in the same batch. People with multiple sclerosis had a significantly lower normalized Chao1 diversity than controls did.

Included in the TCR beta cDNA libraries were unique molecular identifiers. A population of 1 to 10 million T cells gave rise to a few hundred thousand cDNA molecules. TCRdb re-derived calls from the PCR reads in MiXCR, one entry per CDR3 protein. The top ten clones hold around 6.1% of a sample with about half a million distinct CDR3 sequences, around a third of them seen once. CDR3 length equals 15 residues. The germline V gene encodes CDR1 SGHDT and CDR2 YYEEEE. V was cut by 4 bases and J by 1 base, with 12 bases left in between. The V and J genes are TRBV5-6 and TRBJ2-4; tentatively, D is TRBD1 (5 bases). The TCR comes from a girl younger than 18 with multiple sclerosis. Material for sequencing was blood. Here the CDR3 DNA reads TGTGCCAGCAGCGGATGGGGCACGGCCAAAAACATTCAGTACTTC. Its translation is CASSGWGTAKNIQYF.